Reported below is one T cell receptor (beta chain). No antigen is known for it. The CDR3 length is 16 residues. Germline V gene sequence: CDR1 GTSNPN, CDR2 SVGIG (reference sequence). With V trimmed by 4 bases and J by 0 bases, 7 bases remained unmatched. The PCR employed 60 Vbeta primers together with 13 Jbeta primers. Generated by immunoSEQ multiplex PCR, the TCRdb table keeps only in-frame clones and is missing some. The sample gives about 180,000 clones, approximately 81% of which show up once; around 2.2% is in the top ten. The source of the sample is a study of cytomegalovirus exposure and HLA in healthy donors. Study-wide background: Sequencing of 180 million or so T cells in an earlier analysis found approximately 120 million unique TCR beta sequences. Within an early data release were 65 million to 90 million unique TCRs drawn from HLA-typed donors. Study-wide points: Across donors, sequencing depth was assumed by presence/absence analyses to be roughly uniform.

The TCR comes from a woman aged 25 to 39 in good health and CMV-seronegative. Input material: PBMCs. The chain carries TRBV30 and TRBJ2-2; 8 bases align to TRBD1. The CDR3 spells CAWTSGQGTNTGELFF. Written as DNA, the CDR3 is TGTGCCTGGACCTCAGGACAGGGTACGAACACCGGGGAGCTGTTTTTT.